These T cell receptor beta chains were read from a single sample in a study of blood T cell repertoires in COVID-19. The data were produced by immunoSEQ multiplex PCR, yet TCRdb's version contains in-frame clones alone and is incomplete. Among around 230,000 clones, 89% were seen once, and the ten largest hold around 4%. Material: PBMCs or T cells enriched from blood (not recorded which). The receptor set was obtained from a woman younger than 45 with acute COVID-19. The CDR3 runs from the conserved cysteine through the conserved F or W. Not every row has a clone size; where given, it reads once, few, many or a size class.

>NA|TRBV6-5
CASSSLGISDEQYF
>few|TRBV7-9
CASRPRQAEGTEAFF
>NA|TRBV7-2
CASRTGATGELFF
>NA|TRBV6-5
CASRGTGVAQPQHF
>NA|TRBV5-4
CASSLKAGGWSSYNEQFF
>NA|TRBV15
CATSRGTGLVEKLFF
>NA|TRBV28
CASSWTGAYGYTF
>NA|TRBV7-2
CASSPGQNYGYTF
>NA|TRBV11-1
CASSSLAGVLPDTQYF
>NA|TRBV6-5
CASEKEAGTEAFF
>NA|TRBV28
CASSSNRDRGIGNQPQHF
>NA|TRBV2
CASTPMADQPQHF
>NA|TRBV29-1
CSVTYAGGAVDEQYF
>NA|TRBV7-2
CASSLAPGGDNYGYTF
>NA|TRBV5-1
CASSLGQTGELFF
>NA|TRBV2
CASSGLGHQFWDTQYF
>NA|TRBV3-1/TRBV3-2
CASSHSGQGFDYEQYF
>NA|TRBV7-6
CASSPGRGYNSPLHF
>NA|TRBV19
CASSMGRGNEKLFF
>NA|TRBV18
CASSPQSDSPLHF
>NA|TRBV29-1
CSVEETDYDEQYF
>NA|TRBV3-1/TRBV3-2
CASRDDSGTGLSPLHF
>NA|TRBV5-5
CASSLSGYAETQYF
>NA|TRBV12-5
CASGFGGAGELFF
>NA|TRBV7-9
CASRRGGGSNQPQHF
>NA|TRBV4-1
CASSQVAANTIYF
>NA|TRBV5-3
CARRRLAGELFF
>NA|TRBV29-1
CSVVLAGENYGYTF
>NA|TRBV6-5
CASSPATNEKLFF
>NA|TRBV7-8
CASSLGTGNTEAFF
>NA|TRBV4-3
CASSQDAGGRTEAFF
>NA|TRBV6-2/TRBV6-3
CASSYPDSGTFYEQYF
>once|TRBV7-9
CASSLAGLDTEAFF
>NA|TRBV2
CATLQGFGQPQHF
>NA|TRBV27
CASSLGPPGGTGYTF
>NA|TRBV6-5
CASTSGLYNEQFF
>NA|TRBV11-2
CASPSTPGGNEKLFF
>NA|TRBV29-1
CSVLSGGVGELFF
>few|TRBV5-5
CASSPDLHTEAFF
>once|TRBV19
CASKGQGWEKLFF
>NA|TRBV12-3/TRBV12-4
CASITRGQTEAFF
>NA|TRBV3-1/TRBV3-2
CASSPAHGDRVYEQYF
>NA|TRBV19
CASSSGVVDSPLHF
>NA|TRBV19
CASSRDRAGETTF
>NA|TRBV28
CASSLLGTGAVAYEQYF
>NA|TRBV18
CASSPSMRSSGNTIYF
>NA|TRBV20-1
CSASTRLGNQPQHF